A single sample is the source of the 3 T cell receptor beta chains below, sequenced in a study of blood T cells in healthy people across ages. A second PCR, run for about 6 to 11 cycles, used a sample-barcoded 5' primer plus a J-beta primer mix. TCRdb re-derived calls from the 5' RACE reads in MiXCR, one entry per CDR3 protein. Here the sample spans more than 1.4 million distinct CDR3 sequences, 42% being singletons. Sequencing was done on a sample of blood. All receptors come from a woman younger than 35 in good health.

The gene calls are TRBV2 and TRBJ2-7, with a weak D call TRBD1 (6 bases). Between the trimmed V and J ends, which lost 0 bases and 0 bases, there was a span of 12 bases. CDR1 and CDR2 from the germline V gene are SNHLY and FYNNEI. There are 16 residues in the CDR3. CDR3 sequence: CASSEAGQPSSYEQYF. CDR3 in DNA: TGTGCCAGCAGTGAAGCGGGACAACCAAGCTCCTACGAGCAGTACTTC.

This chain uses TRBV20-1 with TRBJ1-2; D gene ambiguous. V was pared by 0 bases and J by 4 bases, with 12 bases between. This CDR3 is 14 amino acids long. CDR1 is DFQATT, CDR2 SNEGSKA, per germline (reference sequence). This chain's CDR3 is CSARDQAAVYGYTF. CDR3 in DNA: TGCAGTGCTAGAGATCAGGCGGCGGTCTATGGCTACACCTTC.

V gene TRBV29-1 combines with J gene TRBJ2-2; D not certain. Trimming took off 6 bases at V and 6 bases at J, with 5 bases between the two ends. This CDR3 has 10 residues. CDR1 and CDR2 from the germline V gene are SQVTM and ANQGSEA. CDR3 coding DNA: TGCAGCGTGCAGGCCGGGGAGCTGTTTTTT. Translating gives CSVQAGELFF.